This note documents a single T cell receptor (beta chain) sequence. Assay used: immunoSEQ multiplex PCR; TCRdb lists only in-frame clones, some missing. This sample has 2 million to 2.5 million clones, with more than 85% found just once. The data originate from a study of shared clonotypes between healthy human individuals. The CDR3 has 15 residues. V shed 1 base, J shed 5 bases, and the junction held 7 bases outside the gene matches. Germline CDR1 MGHRA, CDR2 YSYEKL. What was sequenced was naive CD4+ T cells from PBMCs. Stated subset: CD45RA+ positively selected. The receptor comes from a man aged 18 to 30 in good health. Some clones in this sample may be carry-over from other donors' samples. The rearrangement uses TRBV4-1 and TRBJ2-5, with 7 bases aligning to TRBD2. This chain's CDR3 is CASSQGAGDGETQYF. The CDR3 coding sequence is TGCGCCAGCAGCCAAGGGGCGGGGGATGGGGAGACCCAGTACTTC.